Below are 12 T cell receptor beta chains sequenced from a single sample in a study of blood T cell repertoires in COVID-19. Clones were read by immunoSEQ multiplex PCR, and TCRdb kept only the in-frame ones, dropping some. Of under 40,000 clones in the sample, around 86% were seen once. The sample consisted of peripheral blood. The receptors derive from a woman older than 75 with active or convalescent COVID-19.

The chain links TRBV25-1 to TRBJ1-2; the D is unclear. This CDR3 is 11 amino acids long. Trimming pared 4 bases from V and 5 bases from J, leaving 5 bases between. Germline V gene lookup returns CDR1 MGHDK and CDR2 SYGVNS. The CDR3 here is CASSVAYGYTF. As DNA, the CDR3 is TGTGCCAGCAGTGTTGCGTATGGCTACACCTTC.

The rearrangement uses TRBV10-3 and TRBJ1-4; 10 positions agree with TRBD1. Germline V gives CDR1 ENHRY, CDR2 SYGVKD. V was pared by 2 bases and J by 5 bases, with 2 bases of the junction left unmatched. This CDR3 has 15 amino acids. The CDR3 protein is CAISEGGQGNEKLFF. The CDR3 DNA reads as TGTGCCATCAGTGAGGGGGGACAGGGGAATGAAAAACTGTTTTTT.

This clone ranks as medium-sized. The J gene is TRBJ2-1, the V gene TRBV2; D perhaps matches TRBD1 (6 bases). V was pared by 8 bases and J by 10 bases, with 12 bases between. This CDR3 region has 11 residues. Germline values: CDR1 SNHLY, CDR2 FYNNEI. The chain's CDR3 is CASGSRGEQFF. In DNA, the CDR3 is TGTGCCAGCGGTTCAAGGGGGGAGCAGTTCTTC. Using reference TRBV2 and TRBJ2-1 for the parts outside the CDR3, the full variable domain is EPEVTQTPSHQVTQMGQEVILRCVPISNHLYFYWYRQILGQKVEFLVSFYNNEISEKSEIFDDQFSVERPDGSNFTLKIRSTKLEDSAMYFCASGSRGEQFFGPGTRLTVL.

The V call is TRBV2, the J call TRBJ1-1, with no clear D. The CDR3 totals 13 residues. Trimming stripped 4 bases from V and 0 bases from J, with 6 bases between. Germline lookup yields CDR1 SNHLY and CDR2 FYNNEI. CDR3 sequence reads: CASSGLMNTEAFF. CDR3 DNA sequence: TGTGCCAGCAGTGGACTCATGAACACTGAAGCTTTCTTT.

In this sample, this clone turned up a few times. The gene calls are TRBV11-3 and TRBJ2-7, with 9 bases matching TRBD1. This CDR3 has 15 amino acids. Germline V gene sequence: CDR1 SGHNT, CDR2 YENEEA. The J segment lost 3 bases and the V segment lost 5 bases, leaving 8 bases of the junction unmatched. CDR3 DNA: TGTGCCAGCAGCACCGGACAGGGGTTCGGCTACGAGCAGTACTTC. It translates to CASSTGQGFGYEQYF.

This chain connects TRBV6-1 to TRBJ1-2; 8 positions match TRBD1. The trim removed 3 bases at V and 4 bases at J, leaving 7 bases unmatched. Germline-derived CDR1 and CDR2 are MNHNS and SASEGT. CDR3 length: 15 amino acids. The CDR3 loop reads CASSEFSTGGYGYTF. The CDR3 bases are TGTGCCAGCAGTGAGTTCTCTACAGGGGGCTATGGCTACACCTTC.

This sequence joins TRBV30 and TRBJ1-2; D may be TRBD1 (5 bases). V was trimmed by 4 bases and J by 4 bases, leaving 16 bases between them. The CDR3 sequence is 14 residues long. CDR1 and CDR2 from the germline V gene are GTSNPN and SVGIG (reference sequence). CDR3 loop: CAWTDGGGTYGYTF. CDR3 bases: TGTGCCTGGACCGACGGGGGGGGGACCTATGGCTACACCTTC. Combining the CDR3 with reference TRBV30 and TRBJ1-2 gives the whole variable domain SQTIHQWPATLVQPVGSPLSLECTVEGTSNPNLYWYRQAAGRGLQLLFYSVGIGQISSEVPQNLSASRPQDRQFILSSKKLLLSDSGFYLCAWTDGGGTYGYTFGSGTRLTVV.

This rearrangement joins TRBV7-7 to TRBJ2-5; a possible D gene is TRBD1 (6 bases). V lost 5 bases and J lost 0, with 16 bases in between. Germline CDR1 and CDR2: SSHAT and FNYEAQ (reference sequence). The CDR3 has 16 amino acids. CDR3: CASSARGGMYQETQYF. The CDR3, as DNA: TGTGCCAGCAGCGCCCGTGGGGGCATGTACCAAGAGACCCAGTACTTC.

The CDR3 sequence is CATSRGPSGNTIYF. CDR3 sequence (DNA): TGTGCCACCAGCAGAGGTCCTTCTGGAAACACCATATATTTT. The V call is TRBV15, the J call TRBJ1-3; no firm D call. Trimming stripped 1 base from V and 1 base from J, with 5 bases between. The V gene's germline CDR1 is LNHNV and CDR2 YYDKDF (reference sequence). The CDR3 length is 14 residues.

In this sample, this clone turned up a few times. The rearrangement joins TRBV19 to TRBJ1-3, with 7 bases matching TRBD1. Germline lookup yields CDR1 LNHDA and CDR2 SQIVND (reference sequence). The V segment lost 10 bases and the J segment 4 bases; nucleotides outside the gene matches: 13. The CDR3 is 15 amino acids. CDR3 in amino acids: CATITRGLGGNTIYF. The DNA of the CDR3 is TGTGCCACCATCACAAGGGGGCTCGGAGGAAACACCATATATTTT. The complete variable domain, with remaining parts taken from reference TRBV19 and TRBJ1-3, reads DGGITQSPKYLFRKEGQNVTLSCEQNLNHDAMYWYRQDPGQGLRLIYYSQIVNDFQKGDIAEGYSVSREKKESFPLTVTSAQKNPTAFYLCATITRGLGGNTIYFGEGSWLTVV.

The CDR3 reads CASSLSGGNEKLFF. DNA of the CDR3: TGTGCCAGCAGCCTATCAGGTGGAAATGAAAAACTGTTTTTT. The rearrangement links TRBV14 to TRBJ1-4; D is uncertain. The V gene's germline CDR1 is SGHDN and CDR2 FVKESK. The CDR3 is made up of 14 amino acids. Trimming cost V 4 bases and J 5 bases, with 11 bases left between them.

The rearrangement uses TRBV6-5 and TRBJ1-1; D uncertain. The germline V gene has CDR1 MNHEY and CDR2 SVGAGI. This CDR3 comprises 12 residues. The V and J ends lost 6 bases and 2 bases respectively, with 7 bases between them. Written as DNA, the CDR3 is TGTGCCAGCAGCCCAGGAAACACTGAAGCTTTCTTT. Translation gives CASSPGNTEAFF.